This TCR beta chain stems from a study of identical twins. Healthy Caucasians made up all donors. Trimming removed 5 bases at V and 0 bases at J, with 10 bases between. CDR1 is SGHRS, CDR2 YFSETQ, per germline. This CDR3 contains 14 residues. TCRdb independently ran MiXCR on the 5' RACE reads; one entry per CDR3 protein. The sample yields 500,000 to 700,000 distinct CDR3 sequences, about 7% seen once. These same data were also listed under a study on yellow fever vaccine responses in identical twins.

The chain links TRBV5-1 to TRBJ2-3; D is unclear. The clonotype was recovered from a woman younger than 35 in good health. The sample comprised PBMCs. In DNA, the CDR3 is TGCGCCAGCAGTTCTGGGATTAGCACAGATACGCAGTATTTT. Translating gives CASSSGISTDTQYF.